This T cell receptor beta chain was found in a study of T cell responses to AZD1222 COVID-19 vaccine. Overall study: Second-dose recipients at about 4 or about 12 weeks were treated as one pooled group. Study-level findings and limits: A mostly white British donor set with more females was recruited, and clonal diversity was possibly underestimated. Sampled repertoires all dated from after the peak T cell response.

On this clone: What it recognizes is unknown.

The V end was cut by 3 bases, the J end by 7 bases, with 11 bases between. CDR1 and CDR2 (germline): SGHKS, YYEKEE (reference sequence). The CDR3 is 12 amino acids. Some clones are missing from TCRdb's copy, which holds only in-frame ones; the method was immunoSEQ multiplex PCR. Here the sample spans about 92,000 clones, about 89% being singletons. The clonotype originates from an adult in good health. This material consisted of peripheral blood, taken on day 0 of AZD1222 vaccination. The chain recombines TRBV5-5 with TRBJ2-7; D is undetermined. The CDR3 spells CASSWTSREQYF. CDR3 nucleotide sequence: TGTGCCAGCAGCTGGACGAGTCGGGAGCAGTACTTC.